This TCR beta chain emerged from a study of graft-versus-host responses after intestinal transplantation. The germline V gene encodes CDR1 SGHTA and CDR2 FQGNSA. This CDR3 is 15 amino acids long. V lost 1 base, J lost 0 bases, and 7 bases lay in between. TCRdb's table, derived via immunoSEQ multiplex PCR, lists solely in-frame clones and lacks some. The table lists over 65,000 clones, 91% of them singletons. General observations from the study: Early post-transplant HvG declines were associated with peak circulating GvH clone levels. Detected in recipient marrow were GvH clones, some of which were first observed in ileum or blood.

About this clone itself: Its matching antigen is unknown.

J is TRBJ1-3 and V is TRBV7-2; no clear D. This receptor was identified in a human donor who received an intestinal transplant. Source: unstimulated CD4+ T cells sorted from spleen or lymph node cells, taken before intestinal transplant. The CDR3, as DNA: TGTGCCAGCAGCTTAGGCGGGATCTCTGGAAACACCATATATTTT. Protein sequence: CASSLGGISGNTIYF.